Listed here are 10 T cell receptor beta chains from one sample, sequenced in a study of T cell responses to AZD1222 COVID-19 vaccine. Libraries were prepared by immunoSEQ multiplex PCR; TCRdb keeps only in-frame clonotypes and omits some of them. The table has roughly 58,000 clones, about 88% seen once. Here the sequenced sample was peripheral blood, taken 28 days after the second AZD1222 dose. The receptors come from an adult who received the AZD1222 COVID-19 vaccine.

The rearrangement uses TRBV6-5 and TRBJ1-6, with D perhaps TRBD1 (5 bases). The CDR3 consists of 12 residues. Germline V gene sequence: CDR1 MNHEY, CDR2 SVGAGI. Trimming left V 1 base short and J 14 bases short, with 9 bases between. The CDR3 region has the DNA TGTGCCAGCAGTTACTTGAAGGGGACCCTCCACTTT. It is translated as CASSYLKGTLHF.

This chain uses TRBV3-1 (or the pseudogene TRBV3-2) with TRBJ2-4; 11 bases align to TRBD2. This CDR3 has 17 residues. Germline V gene data show CDR1 as LGHDT and CDR2 as YNNKEL (reference sequence). Trimming took 4 bases from V and 0 from J; bases not matched to a gene: 5. CDR3 bases: TGTGCCAGCAGCCCACCGGGACTAGCGGCAGCCAAAAACATTCAGTACTTC. Translated: CASSPPGLAAAKNIQYF.

This chain joins TRBV6-5 and TRBJ2-4; 7 bases map to TRBD1. The CDR3 runs 15 residues. Germline CDR1 MNHEY, CDR2 SVGAGI. Germline trimming cut 4 bases from V and 8 bases from J; bases unmatched to any gene: 11. The CDR3 DNA sequence: TGTGCCAGCAGTTCGCCCCAGGTCGACAGGGACATTCAGTACTTC. This codes for CASSSPQVDRDIQYF.

V is TRBV10-2 and J is TRBJ2-7; 9 nucleotides match TRBD1. J gave up 4 bases and V 8 bases, and 9 bases lay outside the gene matches. From germline, CDR1 is WSHSY and CDR2 SAAADI. The CDR3 loop spans 14 amino acids. CDR3 in amino acids: CASGMTGGGYEQYF. For the CDR3, the DNA is TGCGCCAGCGGAATGACAGGGGGTGGGTACGAGCAGTACTTC.

The chain couples TRBV10-2 to TRBJ2-1; 13 bases map to TRBD2. Germline CDR1 is WSHSY and CDR2 is SAAADI. Losses at the gene ends were 5 bases for V and 7 bases for J; bases not matched to a gene: 2. The CDR3 spans 14 residues. Here the CDR3 DNA reads TGCGCCAGCAGTACTAGCGGGGGGGCGAATGAGCAGTTCTTC. Protein: CASSTSGGANEQFF.

The CDR3 here is CASSPDRNNQPQHF. In DNA, the CDR3 is TGTGCCAGCTCGCCGGACAGGAACAATCAGCCCCAGCATTTT. The chain couples TRBV11-1 to TRBJ1-5, with 7 bases fitting TRBD1. CDR3 length equals 14 residues. Germline V CDR1 and CDR2: SGHAT, FQDESV (reference sequence). Trimming took 8 bases from V and 3 from J; bases not matched to a gene: 7.

This chain connects TRBV20-1 to TRBJ2-1; no reliable D call. The germline CDR1 and CDR2 sequences are DFQATT and SNEGSKA (reference sequence). The CDR3 has 11 residues. Trimming pared 6 bases from V and 5 bases from J, leaving 8 bases between. CDR3 nucleotides: TGCAGTGCGGAAAGGGACAATGAGCAGTTCTTC. Translated: CSAERDNEQFF.

The V gene is TRBV5-1, the J gene TRBJ2-1; 10 bases agree with TRBD2. V lost 3 bases to trimming and J lost 13 bases; unmatched junction nucleotides: 10. The CDR3 sequence is 14 residues long. Germline lookup yields CDR1 SGHRS and CDR2 YFSETQ. The DNA for the CDR3 is TGCGCCAGCAGCTCGACCAGGACTAGCGGAACTCAGTTCTTC. Its translation: CASSSTRTSGTQFF.

The genes are TRBV6-5 and TRBJ1-1; TRBD1 might be the D (6 bases). There are 14 residues in the CDR3. V shed 6 bases and J shed 4 bases, with 15 bases lying between them. The germline gives CDR1 MNHEY, CDR2 SVGAGI. Written as DNA, the CDR3 is TGTGCCAGCAGAACCCCCGGGGGGCCCACTGAAGCTTTCTTT. Its protein product is CASRTPGGPTEAFF.

CDR3 loop: CASSLVQGHEQYF. The CDR3 DNA follows: TGCGCCAGCAGCTTGGTCCAGGGTCACGAGCAGTACTTC. The V and J genes are TRBV5-1 and TRBJ2-7; D perhaps matches TRBD1 (5 bases). Trimming shortened V by 0 bases and J by 5 bases, and 9 bases separated the two germline ends. Germline CDR1 is SGHRS and CDR2 is YFSETQ. The CDR3 has 13 residues.